The present T cell receptor (beta chain) was sequenced within a study of T cells after yellow fever vaccination. The CDR3 runs to 13 residues. The V gene's germline CDR1 is MNHNS and CDR2 SASEGT. The germline V and J ends were trimmed by 2 bases and 6 bases, with 10 bases remaining between them. TCRdb itself ran the 5' RACE reads through MiXCR, one entry per CDR3 protein. Of about 300,000 distinct CDR3 sequences listed, 4% were seen once; the top ten hold approximately 24%. This chain joins TRBV6-1 and TRBJ1-2; D is possibly TRBD1 (5 bases). The TCR originated in a man between 18 and 29 years old who received the YFV17D yellow fever vaccine. Sequencing used PBMCs, obtained 5 days after the yellow fever booster vaccination. The CDR3: CASSEIGANGYTF. The CDR3 DNA reads as TGTGCCAGCAGTGAAATTGGGGCAAATGGCTACACCTTC.